This T cell receptor delta chain was retrieved from a study of gamma-delta T cells after stem cell transplantation. In the case of this clone: A read error is likely here: a far larger clone is one base away.

TCRdb re-processed the RT-PCR reads using CATT. The sample carries under 2,000 delta-chain clones, over 20% recorded once. CDR1 is TSWWSYY and CDR2 is QGS in the germline V gene. This CDR3 has 22 amino acids. With V trimmed by 2 bases and J by 1 base, 21 bases remained unmatched. Sequencing was carried out using gamma-delta T cells. The receptor was derived from a human donor. It is not recorded whose cells these are; they may come from a transplant donor. The chain joins TRDV1 to TRDJ1, with 11 nucleotides matching TRDD3. The CDR3 nucleotides are TGTGCTCTTGGGGAATTTACCTTCCGACAAGTACTGGGGGATAGAGGCACCGATAAACTCATCTTT. This codes for CALGEFTFRQVLGDRGTDKLIF.